The T cell receptor (beta chain) described here comes from a study of cytomegalovirus exposure and HLA in healthy donors. Study conclusions and caveats: TCR beta V segments were, for the most part, productive about 87% or about 30% of the time in an earlier analysis. The number of N-insertions in an Asian-associated ancestry cluster was reportedly below the approximately 700-donor mean in a later analysis.

Germline values: CDR1 MDHEN, CDR2 SYDVKM. This CDR3 comprises 16 residues. With V trimmed by 6 bases and J by 4 bases, 10 bases remained unmatched. With 60 Vbeta and 13 Jbeta primers, the PCR was carried out. The repertoire was sequenced with immunoSEQ multiplex PCR; TCRdb's copy has only in-frame clones and lacks some. Its listing shows approximately 120,000 clones. Details on this clone: Its antigen remains unknown.

The clonotype originates from a woman aged 55-70 years in good health and CMV-seronegative. Input material: PBMCs. V and J are TRBV28 and TRBJ2-5, with 11 bases lining up with TRBD1. Here the CDR3 DNA reads TGTGCCAGCAGCCCCTTCCGGACAGGGGGCGGAGAGACCCAGTACTTC. This sequence encodes CASSPFRTGGGETQYF.